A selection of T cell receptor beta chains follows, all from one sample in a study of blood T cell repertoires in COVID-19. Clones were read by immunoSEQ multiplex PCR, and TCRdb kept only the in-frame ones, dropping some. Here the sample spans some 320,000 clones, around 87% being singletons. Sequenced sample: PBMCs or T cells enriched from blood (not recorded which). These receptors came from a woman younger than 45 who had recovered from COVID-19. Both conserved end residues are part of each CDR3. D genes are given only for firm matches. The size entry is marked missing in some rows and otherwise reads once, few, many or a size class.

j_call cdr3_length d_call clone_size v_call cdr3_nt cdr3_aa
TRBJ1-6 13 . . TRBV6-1 TGTGCCAGCAGTGAAGCGCAGTTCTCACCCCTCCACTTT CASSEAQFSPLHF
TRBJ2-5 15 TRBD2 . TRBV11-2 TGTGCCAGCAGCTTAGTAGCGGGGGCCGGAGAGACCCAGTACTTC CASSLVAGAGETQYF
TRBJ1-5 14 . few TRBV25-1 TGTGCCAGCAGTGTGCTAGATAGCAATCAGCCCCAGCATTTT CASSVLDSNQPQHF
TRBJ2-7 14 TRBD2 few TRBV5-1 TGCGCCAGCAGCACTCTAGCGGGGGGGCGTCTGCAGTACTTC CASSTLAGGRLQYF
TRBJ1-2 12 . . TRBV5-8 TGTGCCAGCACCTTATCCCTATATGGCTACACCTTC CASTLSLYGYTF
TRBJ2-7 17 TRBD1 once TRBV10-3 TGTGCCATCAGTGGGGGACAGGGGGCACCGATAACCTACGAGCAGTACTTC CAISGGQGAPITYEQYF
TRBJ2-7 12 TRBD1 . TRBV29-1 TGCAGCGTGGGGGACAGGGGGTACGAGGAGTACTTC CSVGDRGYEEYF
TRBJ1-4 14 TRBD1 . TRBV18 TGTGCCAGCTCAAAGACAGGGACTAATGAAAAACTGTTTTTT CASSKTGTNEKLFF
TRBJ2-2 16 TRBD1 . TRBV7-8 TGTGCCAGCAGTTACACTGGGACAGGGGCCACCGGGGAGCTGTTTTTT CASSYTGTGATGELFF
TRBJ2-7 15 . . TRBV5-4 TGTGCCAGCAGCGACCCGACAGGAGAGTCCTACGAGCAGTACTTC CASSDPTGESYEQYF
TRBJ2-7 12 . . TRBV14 TGTGCCAGCAGCCCCTACAGATACGAGCAGTACTTC CASSPYRYEQYF
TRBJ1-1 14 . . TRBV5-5 TGTGCCAGCAGCTTACAACAGGCGAACACTGAAGCTTTCTTT CASSLQQANTEAFF
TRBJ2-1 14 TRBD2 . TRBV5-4 TGTGCCAGCACAAAAACGGGGGGCTACAATGAGCAGTTCTTC CASTKTGGYNEQFF
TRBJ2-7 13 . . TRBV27 TGTGCCAGCAGTTCGACTAGTATCCACGAGCAGTACTTC CASSSTSIHEQYF
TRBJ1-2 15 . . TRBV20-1 TGCAGTGCTAGTAACGGCGGGGTACTTAACTATGGCTACACCTTC CSASNGGVLNYGYTF
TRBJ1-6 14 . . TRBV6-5 TGTGCCAGCACCCTCCGCTCCTATAATTCACCCCTCCACTTT CASTLRSYNSPLHF
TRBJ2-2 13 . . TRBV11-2 TGTGCCAGCAGCGTGGGACATACCGGGGAGCTGTTTTTT CASSVGHTGELFF
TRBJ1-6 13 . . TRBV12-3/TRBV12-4 TGTGCCAGCAGTTTCTCGTCCGGGTCACCCCTCCACTTT CASSFSSGSPLHF
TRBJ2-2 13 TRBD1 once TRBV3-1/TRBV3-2 TGTGCCAGCAGTCACAGGGGTGGCGGGGAGCTGTTTTTT CASSHRGGGELFF
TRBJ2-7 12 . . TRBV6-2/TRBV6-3 TGTGCCAGCAGTGTGGGCCCCTACGAGCAGTACTTC CASSVGPYEQYF
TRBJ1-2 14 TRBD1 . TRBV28 TGTGCCAGCTTTAATTCACAGGGGGCGCGGGGCTACACCTTC CASFNSQGARGYTF
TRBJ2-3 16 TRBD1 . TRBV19 TGTGCCAGTAGTATCGGGACAGCCCTAAGGGGAGATACGCAGTATTTT CASSIGTALRGDTQYF
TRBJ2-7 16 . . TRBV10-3 TGTGCCATCAGTGAGTCGCAACTTCTACCCTCCTACGAGCAGTACTTC CAISESQLLPSYEQYF
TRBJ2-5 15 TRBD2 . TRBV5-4 TGTGCCACCCTCGAGTGGACTAGCGGAAAAGAGACCCAGTACTTC CATLEWTSGKETQYF
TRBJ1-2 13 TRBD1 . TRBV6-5 TGTGCCAGCATCAACTCACAGGGGGAAGGCTACACCTTC CASINSQGEGYTF
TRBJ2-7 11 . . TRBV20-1 TGCAGTGCTAGAGCCGGTTACGAGCAGTACTTC CSARAGYEQYF
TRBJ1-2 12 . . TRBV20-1 TGCAGTGCTAGTTTCAGGCTCTATGGCTACACCTTC CSASFRLYGYTF
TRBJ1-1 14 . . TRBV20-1 TGCAGTGCTAGTCGAAGGGGATTGAACACTGAAGCTTTCTTT CSASRRGLNTEAFF